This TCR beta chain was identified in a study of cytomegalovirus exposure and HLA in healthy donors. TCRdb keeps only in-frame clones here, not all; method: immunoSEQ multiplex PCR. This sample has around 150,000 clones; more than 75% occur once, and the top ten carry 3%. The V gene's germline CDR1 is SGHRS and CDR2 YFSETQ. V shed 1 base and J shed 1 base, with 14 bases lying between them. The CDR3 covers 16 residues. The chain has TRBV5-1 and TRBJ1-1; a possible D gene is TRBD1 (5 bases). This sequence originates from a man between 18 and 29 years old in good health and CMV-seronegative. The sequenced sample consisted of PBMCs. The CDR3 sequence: CASSLKNATANTEAFF. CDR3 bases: TGCGCCAGCAGCTTGAAAAACGCGACAGCGAACACTGAAGCTTTCTTT.